Listed below are T cell receptor beta chains from one sample, sequenced in a study of blood T cell repertoires in COVID-19. Sequencing used immunoSEQ multiplex PCR; TCRdb keeps in-frame clones, though not all of them. The sample includes more than 95,000 clones, roughly 74% of them seen just once. The sample comprised peripheral blood. The receptors here all came from a man aged 55 to 70 with acute or convalescent COVID-19. The conserved cysteine and the conserved F or W are not part of the CDR3 here. Clone size is not always given. Where it is, it says once, few, many or a class for expanded clones.

v_call | cdr3_length | clone_size | cdr3_aa
TRBV11-3 | 11 | . | ASSESEDTEAF
TRBV24-1 | 13 | few | ATSDSRRNLYEQY
TRBV14 | 17 | . | ASSQDVRQGASGTGELF
TRBV7-9 | 15 | . | ASSSLYRDRGPETQY
TRBV14 | 13 | . | ASSQRRGFDTEAF
TRBV19 | 12 | . | ASSGPRVGYGYT
TRBV19 | 10 | . | ASSIGQTEAF
TRBV7-8 | 14 | many | ASSLEQLYSNQPQH
TRBV15 | 12 | . | ATSRVLGGDGYT
TRBV18 | 21 | . | ASSEAQQGRLAGVNSGANVLT
TRBV30 | 14 | . | ACDPGLAGFSNEQF
TRBV14 | 13 | . | ASSQGDTHSYEQY
TRBV3-1/TRBV3-2 | 11 | . | ASSQDFRGGYT
TRBV2 | 14 | . | ASSSLPGFTDYGYT
TRBV24-1 | 13 | . | ATSDSQRGGGGYT
TRBV19 | 14 | once | ASSQQGARPNEKLF
TRBV29-1 | 12 | . | SALSGSSYNEQF
TRBV5-1 | 13 | . | ASSLGDTRGTEAF
TRBV6-6 | 14 | . | ASSPQDRGDTGELF
TRBV14 | 12 | . | ASSQGGGPNVLT
TRBV6-1 | 12 | few | ASSDNSGANVLT
TRBV3-1/TRBV3-2 | 13 | . | ASSLRTRIWNEQF
TRBV30 | 11 | . | AWSGNAQERYT
TRBV5-1 | 14 | few | ASSLLGTRSTDTQY
TRBV6-5 | 13 | once | ATQEGRGGVGELF
TRBV3-1/TRBV3-2 | 12 | . | ASSRGDGGYGYT
TRBV6-5 | 13 | . | ASSYRGQGAYEQY
TRBV5-8 | 12 | . | ASSQRGTKDTQY
TRBV18 | 12 | . | ASSPGGGAYEQY
TRBV7-9 | 13 | . | ASSLPGATNEKLF
TRBV7-3 | 14 | . | ASRPQGQTNTGELF
TRBV10-3 | 15 | few | ATKTYGTGGGNYGYT
TRBV24-1 | 11 | . | ATSGGWNEKLF
TRBV9 | 16 | once | ASSVAPSGRPGTYEQY
TRBV3-1/TRBV3-2 | 10 | . | ASSLRTDGYT
TRBV6-6 | 11 | . | ASRGAWTTEAF
TRBV7-2 | 13 | . | ASSPGTGYPYEQY
TRBV6-6 | 13 | . | ASSYYRTGHYGYT
TRBV6-5 | 11 | . | ASTQGLSNTQY
TRBV19 | 13 | . | ASGRDRSFTYGYT
TRBV10-2 | 10 | . | ASRGARETQY
TRBV5-1 | 12 | . | ASSFENPADTQY
TRBV7-2 | 12 | once | ASSLEIADNEQF
TRBV3-1/TRBV3-2 | 12 | few | ASSLAGGRYEQY
TRBV10-2 | 13 | . | ASSDPGLSTDTQY
TRBV18 | 13 | few | ASSPRGGNTGELF
TRBV30 | 11 | . | AWSGGPGLGYT